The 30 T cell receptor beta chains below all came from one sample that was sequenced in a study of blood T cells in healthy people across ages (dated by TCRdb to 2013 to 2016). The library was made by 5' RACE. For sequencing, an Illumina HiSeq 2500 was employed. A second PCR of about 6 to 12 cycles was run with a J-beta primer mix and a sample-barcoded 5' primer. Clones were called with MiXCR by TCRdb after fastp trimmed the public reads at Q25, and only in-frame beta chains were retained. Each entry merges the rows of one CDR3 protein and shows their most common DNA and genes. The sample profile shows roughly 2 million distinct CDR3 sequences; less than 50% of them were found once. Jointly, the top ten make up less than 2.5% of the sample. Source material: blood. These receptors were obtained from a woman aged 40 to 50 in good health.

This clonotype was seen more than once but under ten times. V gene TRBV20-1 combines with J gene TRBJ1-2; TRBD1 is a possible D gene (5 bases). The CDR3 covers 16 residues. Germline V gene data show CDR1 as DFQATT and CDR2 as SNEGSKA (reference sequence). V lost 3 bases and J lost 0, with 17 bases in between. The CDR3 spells CSARNDRARPNYGYTF. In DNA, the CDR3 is TGCAGTGCTAGGAACGACAGAGCCCGGCCTAACTATGGCTACACCTTC.

The CDR3 region is CATRGRKGAGETQYF. The CDR3 DNA follows: TGTGCCACCAGGGGGAGGAAGGGGGCGGGAGAGACCCAGTACTTC. The chain carries TRBV24-1 and TRBJ2-4; a weak D match, TRBD1 (7 bases). The last part of the DNA fits TRBJ2-5 better; the J call may be wrong. The germline V gene encodes CDR1 KGHDR and CDR2 SFDVKD. The CDR3 length is 15 residues.

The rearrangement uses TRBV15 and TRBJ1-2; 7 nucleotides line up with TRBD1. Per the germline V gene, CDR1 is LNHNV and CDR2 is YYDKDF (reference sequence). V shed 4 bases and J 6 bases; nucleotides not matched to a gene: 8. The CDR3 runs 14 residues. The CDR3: CATSTSGQVDGYTF. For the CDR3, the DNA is TGTGCCACCAGCACCTCAGGACAGGTGGATGGCTACACCTTC.

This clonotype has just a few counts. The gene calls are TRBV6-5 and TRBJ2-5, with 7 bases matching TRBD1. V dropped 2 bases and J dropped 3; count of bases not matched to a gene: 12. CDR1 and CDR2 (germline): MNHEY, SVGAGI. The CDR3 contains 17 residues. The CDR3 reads CASSYDASRGFKETQYF. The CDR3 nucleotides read TGTGCCAGCAGTTACGATGCGTCCAGGGGGTTTAAAGAGACCCAGTACTTC.

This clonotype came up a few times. The CDR3 is CASSQDLTGSIDTQYF. CDR3 DNA sequence: TGCGCCAGCAGCCAAGATCTTACAGGTTCGATAGATACGCAGTATTTT. The chain recombines TRBV4-1 with TRBJ2-3; weak D call: TRBD1 (5 bases). CDR3 length equals 16 residues. The ends were cut back, 0 bases at V and 5 bases at J, with 15 bases in the middle. CDR1 is MGHRA and CDR2 is YSYEKL in the germline V gene.

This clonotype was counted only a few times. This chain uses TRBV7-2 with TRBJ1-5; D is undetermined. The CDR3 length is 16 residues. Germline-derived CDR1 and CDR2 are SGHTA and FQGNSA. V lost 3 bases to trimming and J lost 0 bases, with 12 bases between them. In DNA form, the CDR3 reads TGTGCCAGCAGCTTGAGGACGGTCGATAGCAATCAGCCCCAGCATTTT. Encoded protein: CASSLRTVDSNQPQHF. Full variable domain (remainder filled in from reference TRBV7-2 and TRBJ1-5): GAGVSQSPSNKVTEKGKDVELRCDPISGHTALYWYRQSLGQGLEFLIYFQGNSAPDKSGLPSDRFSAERTGGSVSTLTIQRTQQEDSAVYLCASSLRTVDSNQPQHFGDGTRLSIL.

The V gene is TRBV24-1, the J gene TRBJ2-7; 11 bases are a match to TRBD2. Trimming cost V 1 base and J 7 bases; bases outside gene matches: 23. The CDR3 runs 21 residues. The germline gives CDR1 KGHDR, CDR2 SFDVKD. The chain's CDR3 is CATSDFTLNLPLAGGRSEQYF. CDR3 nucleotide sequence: TGTGCCACCAGTGATTTCACCTTAAACTTGCCGCTAGCGGGGGGAAGATCTGAGCAGTACTTC.

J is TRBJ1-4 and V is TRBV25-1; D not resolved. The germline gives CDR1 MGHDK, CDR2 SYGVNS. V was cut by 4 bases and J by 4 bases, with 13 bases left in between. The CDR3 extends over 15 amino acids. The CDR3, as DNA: TGTGCCAGCAGTGCCGCGGGAGGAAGTAATGAAAAACTGTTTTTT. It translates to CASSAAGGSNEKLFF.

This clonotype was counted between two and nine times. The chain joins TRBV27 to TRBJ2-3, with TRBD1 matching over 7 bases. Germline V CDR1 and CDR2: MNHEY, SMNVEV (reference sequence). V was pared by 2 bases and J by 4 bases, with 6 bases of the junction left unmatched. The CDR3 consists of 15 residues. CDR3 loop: CASSLMDRSADTQYF. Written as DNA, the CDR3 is TGTGCCAGCAGTTTAATGGACAGGTCGGCAGATACGCAGTATTTT.

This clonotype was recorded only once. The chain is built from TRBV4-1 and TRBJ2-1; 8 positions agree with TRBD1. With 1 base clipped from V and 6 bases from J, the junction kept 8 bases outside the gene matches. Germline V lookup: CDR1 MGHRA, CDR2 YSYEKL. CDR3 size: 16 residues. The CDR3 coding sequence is TGCGCCAGCAGCCAAGTTCCAGGACAGGGTGTCAATGAGCAGTTCTTC. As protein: CASSQVPGQGVNEQFF.

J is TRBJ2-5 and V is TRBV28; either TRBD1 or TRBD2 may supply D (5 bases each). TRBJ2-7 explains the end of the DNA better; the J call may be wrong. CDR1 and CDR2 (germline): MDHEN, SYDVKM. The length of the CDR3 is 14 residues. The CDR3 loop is CASSLGVGVYEQYF. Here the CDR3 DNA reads TGTGCCAGCAGTTTAGGGGTGGGGGTCTACGAGCAGTACTTC.

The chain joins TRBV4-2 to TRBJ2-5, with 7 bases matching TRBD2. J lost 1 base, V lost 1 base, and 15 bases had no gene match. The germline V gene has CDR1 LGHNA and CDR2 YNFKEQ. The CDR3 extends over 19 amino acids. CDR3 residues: CASSQGGFQLARIQETQYF. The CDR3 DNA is TGTGCCAGCAGCCAAGGGGGGTTTCAACTAGCGAGAATCCAAGAGACCCAGTACTTC.

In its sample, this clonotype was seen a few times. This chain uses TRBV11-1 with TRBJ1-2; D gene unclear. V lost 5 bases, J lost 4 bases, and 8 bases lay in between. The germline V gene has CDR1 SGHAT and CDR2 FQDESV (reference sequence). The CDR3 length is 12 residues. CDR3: CASSQTIYGYTF. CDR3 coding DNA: TGTGCCAGCAGCCAGACGATCTATGGCTACACCTTC.

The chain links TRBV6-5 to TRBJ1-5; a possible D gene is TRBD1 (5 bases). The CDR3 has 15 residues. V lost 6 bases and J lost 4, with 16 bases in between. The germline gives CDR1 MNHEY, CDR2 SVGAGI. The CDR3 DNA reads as TGTGCCAGCAGATCCCCTGGGGGGGGGAATCAGCCCCAGCATTTT. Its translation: CASRSPGGGNQPQHF.

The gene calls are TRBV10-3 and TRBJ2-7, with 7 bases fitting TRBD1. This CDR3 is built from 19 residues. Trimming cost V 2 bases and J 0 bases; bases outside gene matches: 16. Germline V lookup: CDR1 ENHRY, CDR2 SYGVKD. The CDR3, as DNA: TGTGCCATCAGTGAGGGCTCGGTTGGGTACAGGGGCGTCTCCTACGAGCAGTACTTC. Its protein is CAISEGSVGYRGVSYEQYF.

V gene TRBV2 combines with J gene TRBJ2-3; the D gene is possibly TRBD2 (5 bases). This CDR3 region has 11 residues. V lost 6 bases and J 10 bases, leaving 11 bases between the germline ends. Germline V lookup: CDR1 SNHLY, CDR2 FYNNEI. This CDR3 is CASSRSGAQYF. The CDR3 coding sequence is TGTGCCAGCAGCAGAAGCGGCGCGCAGTATTTT.

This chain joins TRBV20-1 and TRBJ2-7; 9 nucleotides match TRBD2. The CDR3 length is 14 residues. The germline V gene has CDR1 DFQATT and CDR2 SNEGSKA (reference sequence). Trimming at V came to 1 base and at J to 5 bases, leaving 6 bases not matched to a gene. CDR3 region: CSARAAGGSHEQYF. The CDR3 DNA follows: TGCAGTGCTAGAGCAGCGGGGGGTTCCCACGAGCAGTACTTC.

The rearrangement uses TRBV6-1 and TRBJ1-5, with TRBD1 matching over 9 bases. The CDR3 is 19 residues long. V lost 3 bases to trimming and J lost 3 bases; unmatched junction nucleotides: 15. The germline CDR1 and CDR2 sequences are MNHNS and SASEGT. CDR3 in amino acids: CASSDVRTGVHTTNQPQHF. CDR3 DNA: TGTGCCAGCAGTGACGTGCGGACAGGGGTCCACACTACCAATCAGCCCCAGCATTTT.

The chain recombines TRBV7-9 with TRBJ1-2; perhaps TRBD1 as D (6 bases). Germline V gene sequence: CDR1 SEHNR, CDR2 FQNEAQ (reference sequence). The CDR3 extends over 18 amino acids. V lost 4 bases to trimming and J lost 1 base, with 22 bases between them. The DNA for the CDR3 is TGTGCCAGCAGCTCATACTTAGGCGCAGGGGACTTTAACTATGGCTACACCTTC. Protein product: CASSSYLGAGDFNYGYTF.

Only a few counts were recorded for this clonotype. This CDR3 reads CASSLWASYEQYF. Here the CDR3 DNA reads TGTGCCAGCAGCTTATGGGCTTCCTACGAGCAGTACTTC. V is TRBV7-2 and J is TRBJ2-7; D gene unclear. Deletions cut 2 bases from V and 1 base from J, with 6 bases between. The CDR3 consists of 13 residues. In germline, CDR1 is SGHTA, CDR2 FQGNSA.

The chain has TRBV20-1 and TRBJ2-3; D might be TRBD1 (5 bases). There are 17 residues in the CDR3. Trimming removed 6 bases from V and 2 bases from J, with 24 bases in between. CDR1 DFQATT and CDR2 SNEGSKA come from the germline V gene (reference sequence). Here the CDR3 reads CSADDSGEIQNTDTQYF. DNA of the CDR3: TGCAGTGCGGACGACAGTGGCGAGATCCAAAACACAGATACGCAGTATTTT.

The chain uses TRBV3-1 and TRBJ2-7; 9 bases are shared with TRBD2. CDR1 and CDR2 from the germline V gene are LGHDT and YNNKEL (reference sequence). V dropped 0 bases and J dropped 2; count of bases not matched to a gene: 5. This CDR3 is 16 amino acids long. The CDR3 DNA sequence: TGTGCCAGCAGCCAAGATAGACTAGCGGAAACCTACGAGCAGTACTTC. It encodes CASSQDRLAETYEQYF.

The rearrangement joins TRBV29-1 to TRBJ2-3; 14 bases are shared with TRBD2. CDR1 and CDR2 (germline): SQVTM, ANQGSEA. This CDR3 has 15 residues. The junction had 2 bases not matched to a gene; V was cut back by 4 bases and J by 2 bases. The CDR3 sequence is CSVGTSGGPTDTQYF. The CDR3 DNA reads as TGCAGCGTTGGGACTAGCGGGGGGCCCACAGATACGCAGTATTTT.

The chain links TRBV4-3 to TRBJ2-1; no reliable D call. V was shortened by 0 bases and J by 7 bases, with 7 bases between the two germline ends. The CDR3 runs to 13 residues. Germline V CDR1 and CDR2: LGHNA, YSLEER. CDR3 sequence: CASSQEEANEQFF. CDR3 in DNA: TGCGCCAGCAGCCAAGAGGAAGCGAATGAGCAGTTCTTC.

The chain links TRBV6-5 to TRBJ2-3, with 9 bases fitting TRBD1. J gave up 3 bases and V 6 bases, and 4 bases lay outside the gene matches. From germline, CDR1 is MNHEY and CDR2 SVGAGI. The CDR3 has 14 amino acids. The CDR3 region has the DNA TGTGCCAGCAGAACCGGGACAGGGACAGATACGCAGTATTTT. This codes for CASRTGTGTDTQYF.

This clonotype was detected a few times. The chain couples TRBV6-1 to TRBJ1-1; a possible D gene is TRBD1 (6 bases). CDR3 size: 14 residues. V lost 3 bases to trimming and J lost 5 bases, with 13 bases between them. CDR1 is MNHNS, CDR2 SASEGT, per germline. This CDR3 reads CASSDGGGGTEAFF. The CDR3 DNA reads TGTGCCAGCAGTGATGGAGGGGGTGGAACTGAAGCTTTCTTT.

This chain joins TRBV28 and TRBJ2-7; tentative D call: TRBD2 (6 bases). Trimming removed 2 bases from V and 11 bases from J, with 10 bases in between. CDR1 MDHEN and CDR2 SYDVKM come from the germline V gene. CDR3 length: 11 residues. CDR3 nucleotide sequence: TGTGCCAGCAGTTTACAAGGGAGGAAGTACTTC. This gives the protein CASSLQGRKYF.

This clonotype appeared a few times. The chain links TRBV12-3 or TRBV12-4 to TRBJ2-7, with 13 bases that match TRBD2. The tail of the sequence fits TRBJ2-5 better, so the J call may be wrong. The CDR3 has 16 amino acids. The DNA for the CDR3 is TGTGCCATTTCGGGACTAGCGGGGCTCTATCAAGAGACCCAGTACTTC. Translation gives CAISGLAGLYQETQYF.

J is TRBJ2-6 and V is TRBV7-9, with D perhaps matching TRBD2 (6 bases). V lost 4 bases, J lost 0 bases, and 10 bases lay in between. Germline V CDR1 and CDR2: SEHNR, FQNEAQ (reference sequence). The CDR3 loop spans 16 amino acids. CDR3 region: CASSSGLLSGANVLTF. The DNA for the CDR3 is TGTGCCAGCAGCTCGGGACTTCTCTCTGGGGCCAACGTCCTGACTTTC.

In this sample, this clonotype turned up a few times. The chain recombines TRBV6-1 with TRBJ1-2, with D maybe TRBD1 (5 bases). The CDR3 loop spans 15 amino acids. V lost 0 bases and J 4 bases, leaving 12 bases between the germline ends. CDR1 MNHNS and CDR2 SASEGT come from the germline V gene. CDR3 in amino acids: CASSEAQGSIYGYTF. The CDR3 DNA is TGTGCCAGCAGTGAAGCGCAGGGCAGCATCTATGGCTACACCTTC.